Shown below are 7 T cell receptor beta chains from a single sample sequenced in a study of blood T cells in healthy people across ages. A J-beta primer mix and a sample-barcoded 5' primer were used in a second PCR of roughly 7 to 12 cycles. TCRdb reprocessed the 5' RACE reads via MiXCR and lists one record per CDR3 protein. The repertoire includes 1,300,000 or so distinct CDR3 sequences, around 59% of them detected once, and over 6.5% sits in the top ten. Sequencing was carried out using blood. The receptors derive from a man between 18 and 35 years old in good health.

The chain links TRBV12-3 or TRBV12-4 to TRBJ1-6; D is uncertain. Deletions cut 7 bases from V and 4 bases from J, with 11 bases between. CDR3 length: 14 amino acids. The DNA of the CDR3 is TGTGCCAGCAATGAGTCGGGGTATAATTCACCCCTCCACTTT. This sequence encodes CASNESGYNSPLHF.

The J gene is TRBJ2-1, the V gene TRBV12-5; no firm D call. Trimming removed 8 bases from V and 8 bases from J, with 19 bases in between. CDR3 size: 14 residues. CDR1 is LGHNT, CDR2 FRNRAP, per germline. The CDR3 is CASNPDFSVHEQFF. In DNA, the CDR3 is TGTGCTAGTAACCCAGACTTCTCTGTTCATGAGCAGTTCTTC.

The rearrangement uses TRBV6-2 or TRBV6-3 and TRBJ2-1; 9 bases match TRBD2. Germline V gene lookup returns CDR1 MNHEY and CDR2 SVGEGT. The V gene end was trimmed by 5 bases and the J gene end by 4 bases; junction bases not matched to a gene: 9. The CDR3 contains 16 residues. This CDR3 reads CASSAIRLAEYNEQFF. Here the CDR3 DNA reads TGTGCCAGCAGTGCGATACGACTAGCGGAGTACAATGAGCAGTTCTTC.

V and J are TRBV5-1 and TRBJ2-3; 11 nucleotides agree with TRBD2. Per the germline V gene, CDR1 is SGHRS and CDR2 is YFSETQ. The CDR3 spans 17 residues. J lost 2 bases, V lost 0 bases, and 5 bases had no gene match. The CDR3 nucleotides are TGCGCCAGCAGCTTGGTAACTAGCGGGGGAGTCACAGATACGCAGTATTTT. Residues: CASSLVTSGGVTDTQYF.

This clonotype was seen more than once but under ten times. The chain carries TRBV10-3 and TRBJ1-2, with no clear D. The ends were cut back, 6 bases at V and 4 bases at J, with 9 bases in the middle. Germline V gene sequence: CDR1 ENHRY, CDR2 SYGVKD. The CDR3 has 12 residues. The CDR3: CAISQDGYGYTF. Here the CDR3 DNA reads TGTGCCATCAGCCAGGACGGCTATGGCTACACCTTC.

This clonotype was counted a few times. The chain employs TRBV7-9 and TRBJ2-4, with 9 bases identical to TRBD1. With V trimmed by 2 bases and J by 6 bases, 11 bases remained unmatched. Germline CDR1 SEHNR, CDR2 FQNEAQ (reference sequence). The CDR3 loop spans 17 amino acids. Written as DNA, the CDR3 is TGTGCCAGCAGCTTACCCGGACAGGGGAGTCTCGGAAACATTCAGTACTTC. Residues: CASSLPGQGSLGNIQYF.

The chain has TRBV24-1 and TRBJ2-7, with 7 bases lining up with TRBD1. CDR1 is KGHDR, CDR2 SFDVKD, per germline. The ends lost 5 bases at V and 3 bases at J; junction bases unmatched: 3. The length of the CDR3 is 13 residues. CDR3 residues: CATSGNRGYEQYF. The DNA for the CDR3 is TGTGCCACCAGTGGCAACAGGGGCTACGAGCAGTACTTC.